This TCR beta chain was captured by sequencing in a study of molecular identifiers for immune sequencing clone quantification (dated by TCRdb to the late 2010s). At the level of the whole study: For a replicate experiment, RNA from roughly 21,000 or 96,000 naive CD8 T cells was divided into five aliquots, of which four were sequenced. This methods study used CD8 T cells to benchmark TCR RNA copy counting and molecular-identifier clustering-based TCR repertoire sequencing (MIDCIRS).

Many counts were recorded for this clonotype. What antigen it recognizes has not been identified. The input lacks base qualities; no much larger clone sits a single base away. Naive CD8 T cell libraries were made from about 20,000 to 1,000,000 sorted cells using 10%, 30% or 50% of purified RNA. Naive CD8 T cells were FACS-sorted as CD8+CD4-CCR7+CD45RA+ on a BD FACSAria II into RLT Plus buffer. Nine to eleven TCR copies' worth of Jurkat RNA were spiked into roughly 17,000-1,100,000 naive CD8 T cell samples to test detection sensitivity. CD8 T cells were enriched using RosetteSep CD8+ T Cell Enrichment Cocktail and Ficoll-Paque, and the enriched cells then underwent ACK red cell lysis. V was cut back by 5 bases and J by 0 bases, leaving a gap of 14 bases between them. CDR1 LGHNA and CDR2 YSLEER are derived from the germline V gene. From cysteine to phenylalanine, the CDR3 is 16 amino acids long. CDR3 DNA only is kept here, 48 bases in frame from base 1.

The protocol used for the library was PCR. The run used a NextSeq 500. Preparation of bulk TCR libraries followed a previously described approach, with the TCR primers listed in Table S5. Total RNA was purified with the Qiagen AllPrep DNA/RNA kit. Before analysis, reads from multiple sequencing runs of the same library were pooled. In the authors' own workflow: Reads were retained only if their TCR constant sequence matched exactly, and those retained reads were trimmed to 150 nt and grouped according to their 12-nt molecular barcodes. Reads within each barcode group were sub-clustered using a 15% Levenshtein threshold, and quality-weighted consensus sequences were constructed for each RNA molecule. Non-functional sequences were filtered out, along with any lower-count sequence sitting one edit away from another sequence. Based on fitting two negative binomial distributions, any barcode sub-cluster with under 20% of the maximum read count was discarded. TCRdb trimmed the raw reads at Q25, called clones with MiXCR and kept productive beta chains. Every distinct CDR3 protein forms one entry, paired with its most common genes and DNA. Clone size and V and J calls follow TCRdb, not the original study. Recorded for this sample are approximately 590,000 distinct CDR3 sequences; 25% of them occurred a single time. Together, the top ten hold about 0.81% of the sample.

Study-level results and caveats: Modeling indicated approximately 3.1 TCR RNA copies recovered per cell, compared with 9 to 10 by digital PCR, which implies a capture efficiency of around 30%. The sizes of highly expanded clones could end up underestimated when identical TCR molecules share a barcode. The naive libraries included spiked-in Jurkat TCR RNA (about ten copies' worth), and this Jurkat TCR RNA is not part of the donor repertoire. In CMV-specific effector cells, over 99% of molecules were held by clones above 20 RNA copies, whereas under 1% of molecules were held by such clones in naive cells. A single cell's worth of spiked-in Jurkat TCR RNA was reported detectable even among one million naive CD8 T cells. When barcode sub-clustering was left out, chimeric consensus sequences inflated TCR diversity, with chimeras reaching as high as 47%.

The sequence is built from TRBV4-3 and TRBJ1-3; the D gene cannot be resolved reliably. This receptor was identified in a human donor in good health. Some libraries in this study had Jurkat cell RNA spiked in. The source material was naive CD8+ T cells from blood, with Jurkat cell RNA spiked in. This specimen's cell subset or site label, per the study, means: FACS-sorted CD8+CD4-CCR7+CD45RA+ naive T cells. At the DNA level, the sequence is TGCGCCAGCAGCTCCACTTACAGTATCTCTGGAAACACCATATATTTT. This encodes CASSSTYSISGNTIYF.